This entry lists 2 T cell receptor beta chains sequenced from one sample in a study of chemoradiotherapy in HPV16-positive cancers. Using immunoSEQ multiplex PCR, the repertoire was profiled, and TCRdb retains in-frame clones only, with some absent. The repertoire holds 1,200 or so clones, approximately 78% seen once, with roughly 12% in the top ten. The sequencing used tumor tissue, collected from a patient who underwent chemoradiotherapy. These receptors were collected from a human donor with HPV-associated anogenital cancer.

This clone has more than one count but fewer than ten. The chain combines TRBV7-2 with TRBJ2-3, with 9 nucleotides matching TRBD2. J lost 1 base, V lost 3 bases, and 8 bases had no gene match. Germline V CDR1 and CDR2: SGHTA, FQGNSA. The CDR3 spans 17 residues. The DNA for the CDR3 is TGTGCCAGCAGCTTGGGAAGCGGGGGGTACGGCACAGATACGCAGTATTTT. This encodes CASSLGSGGYGTDTQYF.

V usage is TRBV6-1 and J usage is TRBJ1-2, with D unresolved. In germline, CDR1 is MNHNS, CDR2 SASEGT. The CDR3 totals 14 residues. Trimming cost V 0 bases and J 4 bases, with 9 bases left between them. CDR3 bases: TGTGCCAGCAGTGAAGCACCGGAAGTCTATGGCTACACCTTC. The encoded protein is CASSEAPEVYGYTF.